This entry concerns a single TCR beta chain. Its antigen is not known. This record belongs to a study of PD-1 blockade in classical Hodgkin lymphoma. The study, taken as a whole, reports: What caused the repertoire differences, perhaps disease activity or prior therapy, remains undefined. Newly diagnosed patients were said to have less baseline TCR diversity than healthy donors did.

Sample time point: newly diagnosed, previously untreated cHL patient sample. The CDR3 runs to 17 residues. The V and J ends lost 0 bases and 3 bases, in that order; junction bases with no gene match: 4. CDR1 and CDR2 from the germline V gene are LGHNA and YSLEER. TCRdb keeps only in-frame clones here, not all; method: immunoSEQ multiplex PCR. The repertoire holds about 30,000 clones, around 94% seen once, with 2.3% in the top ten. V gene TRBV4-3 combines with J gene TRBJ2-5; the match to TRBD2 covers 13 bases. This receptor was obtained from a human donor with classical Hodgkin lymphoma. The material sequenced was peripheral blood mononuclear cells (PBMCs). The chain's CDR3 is CASSQDAGLAGKETQYF. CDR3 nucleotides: TGCGCCAGCAGCCAAGATGCGGGACTAGCGGGAAAAGAGACCCAGTACTTC.